These 24 T cell receptor beta chains were all obtained from the same sample, sequenced in a study of Ad26.COV2.S vaccination and SARS-CoV-2 variants. Method: immunoSEQ multiplex PCR; TCRdb's copy keeps in-frame clones and lacks some. The table lists under 550,000 clones, over 75% of them singletons, with 10% to 15% in the top ten. Sample treatment: about 20 received Ad26.COV2.S at low or high dose, single or two shots; several received placebo; per-sample allocation not given. Sampling was done on day 63 after the first vaccine or placebo injection. The sequencing here drew on peripheral blood, taken in a trial of Ad26.COV2.S vaccine versus placebo. The source is a person between 18 and 65 years old who received the Ad26.COV2.S COVID-19 vaccine or a placebo.

The chain couples TRBV28 to TRBJ2-3; possible D gene TRBD1, 6 bases. The CDR3 has 20 amino acids. The ends were cut back, 5 bases at V and 2 bases at J, with 29 bases in the middle. CDR1 is MDHEN, CDR2 SYDVKM, per germline. The CDR3 sequence: CASSPTSYHIYRQDTDTQYF. CDR3 bases: TGTGCCAGCAGTCCTACGTCCTATCATATATATCGACAGGACACAGATACGCAGTATTTT.

The CDR3 here is CASSPAGEALNTQYF. DNA of the CDR3: TGTGCCAGCAGCCCCGCAGGGGAGGCCCTCAATACGCAGTATTTT. This chain connects TRBV5-4 to TRBJ2-3; TRBD1 or TRBD2 may be the D gene (6 bases each). The CDR3 contains 15 residues. Germline CDR1 is SGHNT and CDR2 is YYREEE (reference sequence). V was shortened by 4 bases and J by 7 bases, with 19 bases between the two germline ends.

This clone has only a few counts. The rearrangement links TRBV24-1 to TRBJ1-1; maybe TRBD1 (5 bases). This CDR3 has 12 amino acids. Trimming shortened V by 9 bases and J by 7 bases, and 14 bases separated the two germline ends. Germline V gives CDR1 KGHDR, CDR2 SFDVKD. The CDR3 region is CATSGVSGEAFF. CDR3 DNA sequence: TGTGCCACCTCGGGGGTGAGTGGTGAAGCTTTCTTT.

The chain combines TRBV19 with TRBJ1-6, with 9 bases identical to TRBD1. Trimming at V came to 4 bases and at J to 8 bases, leaving 9 bases not matched to a gene. Germline V lookup: CDR1 LNHDA, CDR2 SQIVND (reference sequence). The CDR3 length is 16 residues. CDR3: CASSTSGTGPYSPLHF. The CDR3 nucleotides are TGTGCCAGTAGTACGTCCGGGACAGGGCCTTATTCACCCCTCCACTTT.

V gene TRBV24-1 combines with J gene TRBJ2-1; the match to TRBD2 covers 10 bases. Trimming cost V 3 bases and J 1 base; bases outside gene matches: 11. The CDR3 spans 19 residues. Germline V gene lookup returns CDR1 KGHDR and CDR2 SFDVKD. Here the CDR3 DNA reads TGTGCCACCAGTGATGGGCGAGCGGGAGGGATCCCATCCTACAATGAGCAGTTCTTC. Translation gives CATSDGRAGGIPSYNEQFF.

The J gene is TRBJ2-1, the V gene TRBV27; D remains ambiguous. V lost 8 bases and J 7 bases, leaving 12 bases between the germline ends. CDR1 MNHEY and CDR2 SMNVEV come from the germline V gene (reference sequence). The CDR3 is 12 residues long. CDR3 loop: CASHRVGNEQFF. The CDR3 DNA reads as TGTGCCAGCCACCGGGTCGGAAATGAGCAGTTCTTC.

This chain connects TRBV19 to TRBJ1-3, with D unresolved. The CDR3 has 14 amino acids. Trimming removed 6 bases from V and 3 bases from J, with 12 bases in between. Germline V gives CDR1 LNHDA, CDR2 SQIVND (reference sequence). CDR3 DNA: TGTGCCAGTAGGACGGGCGGGGATGGAAACACCATATATTTT. As protein: CASRTGGDGNTIYF. Full variable domain (outside the CDR3, taken from reference TRBV19 and TRBJ1-3): DGGITQSPKYLFRKEGQNVTLSCEQNLNHDAMYWYRQDPGQGLRLIYYSQIVNDFQKGDIAEGYSVSREKKESFPLTVTSAQKNPTAFYLCASRTGGDGNTIYFGEGSWLTVV.

This clone was seen a single time. This rearrangement joins TRBV27 to TRBJ2-7, with D hard to call. Trimming removed 7 bases at V and 5 bases at J, with 9 bases between. The CDR3 consists of 11 residues. Germline V gene sequence: CDR1 MNHEY, CDR2 SMNVEV (reference sequence). CDR3 nucleotides: TGTGCCAGCAACATCGGACACGAGCAGTACTTC. Its translation: CASNIGHEQYF.

The gene calls are TRBV6-5 and TRBJ1-1; D possibly corresponds to TRBD1 (6 bases). From germline, CDR1 is MNHEY and CDR2 SVGAGI. Trimming took 2 bases from V and 5 from J, leaving 12 bases between them. The CDR3 contains 14 residues. In DNA form, the CDR3 reads TGTGCCAGCAGTTACGGGCAGGGGCTTACTGAAGCTTTCTTT. It encodes CASSYGQGLTEAFF.

The chain uses TRBV28 and TRBJ1-5, with D perhaps TRBD1 (5 bases). V dropped 3 bases and J dropped 7 bases, with 28 bases sitting between them. CDR1 is MDHEN and CDR2 is SYDVKM in the germline V gene. The CDR3 spans 19 residues. CDR3 coding DNA: TGTGCCAGCAGTTTGGGTCTGCGGGGGGGTGCGGGAAGCAGGCAGCCCCAGCATTTT. Translation: CASSLGLRGGAGSRQPQHF.

This chain connects TRBV7-2 to TRBJ1-2, with D possibly matching TRBD1 (5 bases). Trimming took off 5 bases at V and 3 bases at J, with 13 bases between the two ends. In germline, CDR1 is SGHTA, CDR2 FQGNSA. This CDR3 is built from 14 residues. The CDR3 coding sequence is TGTGCCAGCAGCCCGGGCGGGGGTTACTATGGCTACACCTTC. Translated: CASSPGGGYYGYTF.

The chain has TRBV5-1 and TRBJ1-2; D may be TRBD1 (6 bases). This CDR3 is 13 amino acids long. The germline CDR1 and CDR2 sequences are SGHRS and YFSETQ. Between the trimmed V and J ends, which lost 4 bases and 7 bases, there was a span of 14 bases. The CDR3 bases are TGCGCCAGCAGCACGGCCGGGACACTTGGCTACACCTTC. This translates into CASSTAGTLGYTF. Combining the CDR3 with reference TRBV5-1 and TRBJ1-2 gives the whole variable domain KAGVTQTPRYLIKTRGQQVTLSCSPISGHRSVSWYQQTPGQGLQFLFEYFSETQRNKGNFPGRFSGRQFSNSRSEMNVSTLELGDSALYLCASSTAGTLGYTFGSGTRLTVV.

J is TRBJ2-1 and V is TRBV7-2; 10 bases fit TRBD1. The ends lost 5 bases at V and 8 bases at J; junction bases unmatched: 6. The CDR3 extends over 14 amino acids. Germline CDR1 is SGHTA and CDR2 is FQGNSA. This chain's CDR3 is CASSETGGRDEQFF. CDR3 coding DNA: TGTGCCAGCAGCGAGACAGGGGGCCGGGATGAGCAGTTCTTC.

The gene calls are TRBV6-5 and TRBJ2-1; 9 nucleotides line up with TRBD2. V gave up 5 bases and J gave up 7 bases; unmatched junction bases: 9. The V gene's germline CDR1 is MNHEY and CDR2 SVGAGI. This CDR3 comprises 15 residues. This chain's CDR3 is CASSPLAGISNEQFF. CDR3 DNA sequence: TGTGCCAGCAGTCCGCTAGCGGGAATTAGTAATGAGCAGTTCTTC.

This chain connects TRBV6-2 or TRBV6-3 to TRBJ1-1; D call uncertain. The V and J ends lost 1 base and 6 bases respectively, with 12 bases between them. Germline-derived CDR1 and CDR2 are MNHEY and SVGEGT. There are 14 residues in the CDR3. The CDR3 region is CASSYLDSVAEAFF. As DNA, the CDR3 is TGTGCCAGCAGTTACTTGGACTCGGTTGCTGAAGCTTTCTTT.

The chain uses TRBV28 and TRBJ2-3; possibly TRBD1 for D (7 bases). Germline-derived CDR1 and CDR2 are MDHEN and SYDVKM. The CDR3 contains 13 residues. V gave up 4 bases and J gave up 9 bases, with 14 bases separating them. CDR3 coding DNA: TGTGCCAGCAGTTCAGTCAGGGGGGAAACGCAGTATTTT. Amino acid sequence: CASSSVRGETQYF.

This clone appeared once. This chain links TRBV28 with TRBJ2-7, with TRBD1 identical over 10 bases. The CDR3 contains 16 residues. The germline CDR1 and CDR2 sequences are MDHEN and SYDVKM. The V and J ends lost 4 bases and 5 bases, in that order; junction bases with no gene match: 11. CDR3: CASSWDDRGRKHEQYF. CDR3 bases: TGTGCCAGCAGTTGGGATGACAGGGGGCGCAAGCACGAGCAGTACTTC.

This clone came up once. V is TRBV6-5 and J is TRBJ1-4; 9 nucleotides match TRBD1. With 2 bases clipped from V and 6 bases from J, the junction kept 4 bases outside the gene matches. The CDR3 covers 15 residues. CDR1 and CDR2 from the germline V gene are MNHEY and SVGAGI. DNA for the CDR3: TGTGCCAGCAGTTACCAACAGGGGGCCGATGAAAAACTGTTTTTT. Translating it yields CASSYQQGADEKLFF.

This chain uses TRBV4-3 with TRBJ2-2; 7 bases agree with TRBD2. The CDR3 has 15 residues. Unmatched junction bases numbered 10, after V lost 8 bases and J lost 4 bases. Germline V CDR1 and CDR2: LGHNA, YSLEER. CDR3 protein: CASGLGGDFTGELFF. CDR3 in DNA: TGCGCCAGCGGCCTTGGGGGGGATTTCACCGGGGAGCTGTTTTTT.

The chain employs TRBV18 and TRBJ2-2; possible D gene TRBD2, 7 bases. Trimming left V 0 bases short and J 2 bases short, with 16 bases between. Per the germline V gene, CDR1 is KGHSH and CDR2 is LQKENI. The CDR3 contains 18 residues. The CDR3 is CASSPPGTGGRNTGELFF. CDR3 nucleotide sequence: TGTGCCAGCTCACCACCGGGGACCGGGGGGCGCAACACCGGGGAGCTGTTTTTT.

The genes are TRBV2 and TRBJ2-7, with 9 bases lining up with TRBD1. CDR1 SNHLY and CDR2 FYNNEI come from the germline V gene. There are 14 residues in the CDR3. V dropped 5 bases and J dropped 4; count of bases not matched to a gene: 6. The DNA for the CDR3 is TGTGCCAGCAGTTTAGGACAGGGGACTTACGAGCAGTACTTC. Translating gives CASSLGQGTYEQYF.

The rearrangement joins TRBV29-1 to TRBJ2-6; D is possibly TRBD1 or TRBD2 (6 bases each). The germline CDR1 and CDR2 sequences are SQVTM and ANQGSEA. V was shortened by 4 bases and J by 0 bases, with 16 bases between the two germline ends. CDR3 length equals 17 residues. This CDR3 reads CSVVTGGKHSGANVLTF. In DNA, the CDR3 is TGCAGCGTTGTGACAGGAGGGAAGCACTCTGGGGCCAACGTCCTGACTTTC.

The gene calls are TRBV3-1 (or the pseudogene TRBV3-2) and TRBJ2-1; D possibly corresponds to TRBD2 (6 bases). Deletions cut 3 bases from V and 9 bases from J, with 12 bases between. This CDR3 comprises 13 residues. Germline values: CDR1 LGHDT, CDR2 YNNKEL (reference sequence). This CDR3 is CASSQQLATEQFF. The CDR3 DNA is TGTGCCAGCAGCCAGCAACTAGCTACTGAGCAGTTCTTC.

V usage is TRBV7-9 and J usage is TRBJ1-4; D gene ambiguous. CDR1 SEHNR and CDR2 FQNEAQ come from the germline V gene (reference sequence). The CDR3 totals 16 residues. V lost 6 bases, J lost 7 bases, and 21 bases lay in between. The CDR3, as DNA: TGTGCCAGCAGTATCGTCGTGACGGGAGGTGGTGAAAAACTGTTTTTT. The encoded protein is CASSIVVTGGGEKLFF.